These 16 T cell receptor beta chains share one sample of origin, sequenced in a study of blood T cell repertoires in COVID-19. The method was immunoSEQ multiplex PCR; TCRdb's version includes in-frame clones alone and lacks a portion of them. The table records about 160,000 clones, just under 85% of them present only once. Source material: peripheral blood. These receptors all come from a woman over 75 with acute or convalescent COVID-19.

The chain links TRBV11-2 to TRBJ1-1; the D gene is possibly TRBD1 (6 bases). CDR1 is SGHAT and CDR2 is FQNNGV in the germline V gene. Trimming cost V 2 bases and J 0 bases, with 7 bases left between them. The CDR3 is made up of 14 amino acids. Here the CDR3 reads CASSLRTVNTEAFF. DNA of the CDR3: TGTGCCAGCAGCTTAAGGACAGTGAACACTGAAGCTTTCTTT.

This clone was found many times. This chain joins TRBV19 and TRBJ2-5, with D possibly TRBD1 on 6 matching bases. CDR1 LNHDA and CDR2 SQIVND come from the germline V gene (reference sequence). V was clipped by 6 bases and J by 5 bases, with 19 bases between them. The CDR3 loop spans 15 amino acids. The CDR3 coding sequence is TGTGCCAGTAGCCCCCCTGGGGGCGCCTGGGAGACCCAGTACTTC. Protein product: CASSPPGGAWETQYF.

This chain links TRBV19 with TRBJ2-5, with 11 bases aligning to TRBD2. The ends lost 9 bases at V and 4 bases at J; junction bases unmatched: 1. Germline CDR1 LNHDA, CDR2 SQIVND (reference sequence). This CDR3 has 12 amino acids. CDR3 nucleotides: TGTGCCAGCGGACTAGCGGGAGAGACCCAGTACTTC. It encodes CASGLAGETQYF.

The chain carries TRBV7-9 and TRBJ2-7, with 10 bases identical to TRBD1. Germline V gene data show CDR1 as SEHNR and CDR2 as FQNEAQ (reference sequence). The length of the CDR3 is 15 residues. The trim removed 4 bases at V and 5 bases at J, leaving 8 bases unmatched. The chain's CDR3 is CASSSPRDRGHEQYF. The CDR3 DNA reads as TGTGCCAGCAGCTCCCCCCGGGACAGGGGCCACGAGCAGTACTTC.

Details on this clone: This sample also contains other DNA sequences that code for the same CDR3. The V gene is TRBV25-1, the J gene TRBJ2-4; D is unclear. Germline V gives CDR1 MGHDK, CDR2 SYGVNS. Trimming removed 3 bases at V and 1 base at J, with 7 bases between. The CDR3 runs to 14 residues. The CDR3 sequence: CASSDSGAKNIQYF. CDR3 bases: TGTGCCAGCAGTGACAGTGGCGCCAAAAACATTCAGTACTTC.

The chain has TRBV18 and TRBJ2-5, with D tentatively TRBD1 (5 bases). V was shortened by 6 bases and J by 3 bases, with 11 bases between the two germline ends. Germline CDR1 and CDR2: KGHSH and LQKENI. The CDR3 sequence is 13 residues long. The CDR3, as DNA: TGTGCCAGCTCCCCGGACATGGAAGAGACCCAGTACTTC. Protein product: CASSPDMEETQYF.

The chain is built from TRBV29-1 and TRBJ1-1; 7 bases fit TRBD1. Unmatched junction bases numbered 16, after V lost 7 bases and J lost 5 bases. CDR1 SQVTM and CDR2 ANQGSEA come from the germline V gene. The CDR3 loop spans 15 amino acids. CDR3 DNA: TGCAGCGCGGAACAAGACAGGGTCTTAGTGACTGAAGCTTTCTTT. Encoded protein: CSAEQDRVLVTEAFF.

The chain links TRBV10-2 to TRBJ1-1, with D possibly matching TRBD1 (5 bases). V lost 3 bases and J 5 bases, leaving 13 bases between the germline ends. CDR3 length: 14 residues. Germline CDR1 and CDR2: WSHSY and SAAADI. The CDR3 loop reads CASSDQGKLTEAFF. Written as DNA, the CDR3 is TGCGCCAGCAGTGACCAGGGAAAACTTACTGAAGCTTTCTTT.

The chain joins TRBV11-2 to TRBJ2-7; D is perhaps TRBD2 (6 bases). Germline CDR1 reads SGHAT; CDR2 reads FQNNGV. The CDR3 is 16 amino acids. Trimming shortened V by 1 base and J by 0 bases, and 13 bases separated the two germline ends. The CDR3 reads CASSLARGISSYEQYF. CDR3 coding DNA: TGTGCCAGCAGCTTAGCTCGGGGGATCAGCTCCTACGAGCAGTACTTC.

V usage is TRBV11-2 and J usage is TRBJ2-5, with 8 bases matching TRBD2. Per the germline V gene, CDR1 is SGHAT and CDR2 is FQNNGV. The V gene end was trimmed by 2 bases and the J gene end by 3 bases; junction bases not matched to a gene: 2. CDR3 size: 14 residues. Here the CDR3 reads CASSLQLAEETQYF. CDR3 coding DNA: TGTGCCAGCAGCTTACAACTAGCGGAAGAGACCCAGTACTTC.

The V and J genes are TRBV25-1 and TRBJ1-4, with TRBD1 as a possible D gene (6 bases). The CDR3 is 13 residues long. CDR1 is MGHDK and CDR2 is SYGVNS in the germline V gene. The ends were cut back, 5 bases at V and 4 bases at J, with 8 bases in the middle. The CDR3 sequence: CASSRQVNEKLFF. The CDR3, as DNA: TGTGCCAGCAGTCGACAGGTTAATGAAAAACTGTTTTTT.

The genes are TRBV19 and TRBJ1-5; TRBD1 agrees at 7 bases. Germline V gene sequence: CDR1 LNHDA, CDR2 SQIVND (reference sequence). The CDR3 spans 14 residues. Losses at the gene ends were 2 bases for V and 10 bases for J; bases not matched to a gene: 8. The CDR3, as DNA: TGTGCCAGTAGTATATCCAGGGGGTCCTTTCCCCAGCATTTT. This encodes CASSISRGSFPQHF.

This rearrangement joins TRBV27 to TRBJ1-5; unclear D gene. The CDR3 loop spans 15 amino acids. The germline V gene has CDR1 MNHEY and CDR2 SMNVEV (reference sequence). The V gene lost 3 bases and the J gene lost 2 bases, with 11 bases spanning the gap. The CDR3 DNA follows: TGTGCCAGCAGTTTCCAAGGTCGGGGCAATCAGCCCCAGCATTTT. Residues: CASSFQGRGNQPQHF.

The rearrangement uses TRBV9 and TRBJ1-2; tentatively, D is TRBD1 (6 bases). The CDR3 extends over 16 amino acids. The germline CDR1 and CDR2 sequences are SGDLS and YYNGEE. V was clipped by 3 bases and J by 2 bases, with 17 bases between them. The CDR3 DNA follows: TGTGCCAGCAGCGCACGTCCAGGGGCAGGCAACTATGGCTACACCTTC. This sequence encodes CASSARPGAGNYGYTF.

A few counts support this clone. The chain has TRBV6-5 and TRBJ1-1; 8 positions match TRBD1. V lost 5 bases to trimming and J lost 1 base; unmatched junction nucleotides: 6. The CDR3 sequence is 15 residues long. CDR1 MNHEY and CDR2 SVGAGI come from the germline V gene. This CDR3 is CASSTRQGWNTEAFF. DNA for the CDR3: TGTGCCAGCAGTACTCGACAGGGGTGGAACACTGAAGCTTTCTTT.

J is TRBJ2-5 and V is TRBV4-1; TRBD2 matches 11 bases. CDR1 MGHRA and CDR2 YSYEKL come from the germline V gene. V was clipped by 5 bases and J by 5 bases; unmatched bases: 7. The CDR3 sequence is 15 residues long. CDR3 residues: CASSSASGRWETQYF. CDR3 coding DNA: TGCGCCAGCAGCTCTGCTAGCGGGAGGTGGGAGACCCAGTACTTC.